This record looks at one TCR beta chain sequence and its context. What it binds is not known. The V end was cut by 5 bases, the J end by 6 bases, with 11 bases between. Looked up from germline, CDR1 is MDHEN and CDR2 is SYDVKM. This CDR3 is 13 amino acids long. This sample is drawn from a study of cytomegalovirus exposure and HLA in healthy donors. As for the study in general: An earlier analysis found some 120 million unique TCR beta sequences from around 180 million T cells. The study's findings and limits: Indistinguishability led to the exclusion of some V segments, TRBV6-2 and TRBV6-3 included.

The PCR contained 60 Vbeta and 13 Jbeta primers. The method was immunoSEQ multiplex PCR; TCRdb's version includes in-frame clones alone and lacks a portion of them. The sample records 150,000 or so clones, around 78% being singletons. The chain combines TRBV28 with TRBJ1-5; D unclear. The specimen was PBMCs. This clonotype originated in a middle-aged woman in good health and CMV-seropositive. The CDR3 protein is CASSTPGSQPQHF. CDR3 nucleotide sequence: TGTGCCAGCAGTACCCCGGGGAGTCAGCCCCAGCATTTT.